The rows below give T cell receptor beta chains drawn from one sample of a study of blood T cell repertoires in COVID-19. Measured with immunoSEQ multiplex PCR; TCRdb has only the in-frame clones, and not every one. Among some 96,000 clones listed, about 90% were seen once. The sequenced sample was peripheral blood. The receptor set was obtained from a human donor in a cohort sampled during active COVID-19. The CDR3 runs from the conserved cysteine through the conserved F or W. The D gene is left open where the match is weak. Clone size is given for some rows only: seen once, a few or many times, or a class if the clone is expanded.

v_call: TRBV11-2
j_call: TRBJ2-3
clone_size: NA
d_call: NA
cdr3_nt: TGTGCCAGCAGCTTGTCGGATACGCAGTATTTT
cdr3_aa: CASSLSDTQYF

v_call: TRBV2
j_call: TRBJ1-5
clone_size: NA
d_call: TRBD1
cdr3_nt: TGTGCCAGCAGCCCCGGACAGGGGGCGATTCAGCCCCAGCATTTT
cdr3_aa: CASSPGQGAIQPQHF

v_call: TRBV28
j_call: TRBJ1-2
clone_size: NA
d_call: TRBD1
cdr3_nt: TGTGCCAGCAGTTATTTGGCGCGGGACAGGAAGAACTATGGCTACACCTTC
cdr3_aa: CASSYLARDRKNYGYTF

v_call: TRBV10-3
j_call: TRBJ2-6
clone_size: NA
d_call: TRBD2
cdr3_nt: TGTGCCATCAGCCCCGCAACCTTGAGCGGGAGGAGCTCTGGGGCCAACGTCCTGACTTTC
cdr3_aa: CAISPATLSGRSSGANVLTF

v_call: TRBV6-5
j_call: TRBJ1-5
clone_size: NA
d_call: TRBD1
cdr3_nt: TGTGCCAGCTCGGGGACAGGGGTCCGCCAGCCCCAGCATTTT
cdr3_aa: CASSGTGVRQPQHF

v_call: TRBV7-9
j_call: TRBJ2-7
clone_size: NA
d_call: TRBD2
cdr3_nt: TGTGCCAGCAGCTTGACTAGCGGGAGGGCCTGGGAGCAGTACTTC
cdr3_aa: CASSLTSGRAWEQYF

v_call: TRBV12-5
j_call: TRBJ1-5
clone_size: NA
d_call: NA
cdr3_nt: TGTGCTAGTGGTTTGGTACTGGACGGACAGATTTATAGCAATCAGCCCCAGCATTTT
cdr3_aa: CASGLVLDGQIYSNQPQHF

v_call: TRBV29-1
j_call: TRBJ2-3
clone_size: NA
d_call: TRBD1
cdr3_nt: TGCAGCGTTTGTCCCTTTGGACAGGGTGGGATAGATACGCAGTATTTT
cdr3_aa: CSVCPFGQGGIDTQYF

v_call: TRBV19
j_call: TRBJ2-7
clone_size: NA
d_call: TRBD2
cdr3_nt: TGTGCCAGTAGTATTTCCACTAGCGAGACCTACTCCTACGAGCAGTACTTC
cdr3_aa: CASSISTSETYSYEQYF

v_call: TRBV11-3
j_call: TRBJ2-2
clone_size: NA
d_call: NA
cdr3_nt: TGTGCCAGCAGCCGCGACAGAAACACCGGGGAGCTGTTTTTT
cdr3_aa: CASSRDRNTGELFF

v_call: TRBV10-3
j_call: TRBJ2-2
clone_size: NA
d_call: NA
cdr3_nt: TGTGCCATCAGTGAGAGCGGGAACACCGGGGAGCTGTTTTTT
cdr3_aa: CAISESGNTGELFF

v_call: TRBV5-1
j_call: TRBJ1-3
clone_size: NA
d_call: NA
cdr3_nt: TGCGCCAGCAGCTTGACAGGGCTTGGAAACACCATATATTTT
cdr3_aa: CASSLTGLGNTIYF

v_call: TRBV12-3/TRBV12-4
j_call: TRBJ2-1
clone_size: NA
d_call: TRBD2
cdr3_nt: TGTGCCAGCAGCAGCGGGAGGGAGCATGAGCAGTTCTTC
cdr3_aa: CASSSGREHEQFF

v_call: TRBV7-2
j_call: TRBJ2-7
clone_size: once
d_call: NA
cdr3_nt: TGTGCCAGCAGCTTAGCATGGGGGGTCCCCTACGAGCAGTACTTC
cdr3_aa: CASSLAWGVPYEQYF

v_call: TRBV11-2
j_call: TRBJ2-7
clone_size: NA
d_call: NA
cdr3_nt: TGTGCCAGCAGTCTACGCCTGAGGCGCGCCTCCTACGAGCAGTACTTC
cdr3_aa: CASSLRLRRASYEQYF

v_call: TRBV7-2
j_call: TRBJ2-5
clone_size: NA
d_call: NA
cdr3_nt: TGTGCCAGCAGCTTAGGAAGAATAGGCGGAATCCAAGAGACCCAGTACTTC
cdr3_aa: CASSLGRIGGIQETQYF

v_call: TRBV7-6
j_call: TRBJ2-5
clone_size: NA
d_call: NA
cdr3_nt: TGTGCCAGCAGCTTGGGCACAAACAAAGAGACCCAGTACTTC
cdr3_aa: CASSLGTNKETQYF

v_call: TRBV5-6
j_call: TRBJ1-4
clone_size: NA
d_call: NA
cdr3_nt: TGTGCCAGCAGCTTGTGGGAGCAGGATTGGGAAAAACTGTTTTTT
cdr3_aa: CASSLWEQDWEKLFF

v_call: TRBV28
j_call: TRBJ1-5
clone_size: once
d_call: NA
cdr3_nt: TGTGCCAGCAGTTTAAGGACAAGGGGCAATCAGCCCCAGCATTTT
cdr3_aa: CASSLRTRGNQPQHF

v_call: TRBV11-2
j_call: TRBJ2-7
clone_size: NA
d_call: NA
cdr3_nt: TGTGCCAGCAGCTTCCGCGGGGAAAACTACGAGCAGTACTTC
cdr3_aa: CASSFRGENYEQYF

v_call: TRBV5-6
j_call: TRBJ2-2
clone_size: NA
d_call: TRBD1
cdr3_nt: TGTGCCAGCAGCCCACCACCGGGACAGGGGAACACCGGGGAGCTGTTTTTT
cdr3_aa: CASSPPPGQGNTGELFF

v_call: TRBV4-2
j_call: TRBJ1-4
clone_size: NA
d_call: NA
cdr3_nt: TGTGCCAGCAGCCGGATTGATGGGGGCGCGAGAGAAAAACTGTTTTTT
cdr3_aa: CASSRIDGGAREKLFF

v_call: TRBV4-2
j_call: TRBJ2-7
clone_size: NA
d_call: TRBD1
cdr3_nt: TGTGCCAGCAGCCAAGCCTGGACAGGGGACTACGAGCAGTACTTC
cdr3_aa: CASSQAWTGDYEQYF

v_call: TRBV2
j_call: TRBJ1-1
clone_size: NA
d_call: TRBD1
cdr3_nt: TGTGCCAGCAATAGGGACAGGGGGCGTGAAGCTTTCTTT
cdr3_aa: CASNRDRGREAFF

v_call: TRBV7-3
j_call: TRBJ2-5
clone_size: NA
d_call: NA
cdr3_nt: TGTGCCAGACCTGCCCCTCGAGGGGAGACCCAGTACTTC
cdr3_aa: CARPAPRGETQYF

v_call: TRBV6-5
j_call: TRBJ2-7
clone_size: NA
d_call: TRBD1
cdr3_nt: TGTGCCAGCAGTCGCCCAGGGGGTGAGGGGAACGAGCAGTACTTC
cdr3_aa: CASSRPGGEGNEQYF

v_call: TRBV7-3
j_call: TRBJ1-5
clone_size: NA
d_call: NA
cdr3_nt: TGTGCCAGCAGCGACCCCCCAGGGTCCGGGCAGCCCCAGCATTTT
cdr3_aa: CASSDPPGSGQPQHF

v_call: TRBV12-3/TRBV12-4
j_call: TRBJ2-5
clone_size: NA
d_call: NA
cdr3_nt: TGTGCCAGCAGTTTAATGCGGCAAGAGACCCAGTACTTC
cdr3_aa: CASSLMRQETQYF

v_call: TRBV9
j_call: TRBJ2-6
clone_size: once
d_call: NA
cdr3_nt: TGTGCCAGCAGCGTAGAATTGCGGGGAGGGGCCAACGTCCTGACTTTC
cdr3_aa: CASSVELRGGANVLTF

v_call: TRBV2
j_call: TRBJ1-5
clone_size: NA
d_call: NA
cdr3_nt: TGTGCCAGCAGTGTACAGAGCAATCAGCCCCAGCATTTT
cdr3_aa: CASSVQSNQPQHF

v_call: TRBV5-1
j_call: TRBJ2-1
clone_size: NA
d_call: TRBD2
cdr3_nt: TGCGCCACCTCGGGGGGTCGTGGCTACAATGAGCAGTTCTTC
cdr3_aa: CATSGGRGYNEQFF

v_call: TRBV10-3
j_call: TRBJ2-2
clone_size: NA
d_call: NA
cdr3_nt: TGTGCCATCAGTGGACAGAACACCGGGGAGCTGTTTTTT
cdr3_aa: CAISGQNTGELFF

v_call: TRBV5-6
j_call: TRBJ2-7
clone_size: NA
d_call: NA
cdr3_nt: TGTGCCAGCAGCCTATCGGGTCTGGCCTACGAGCAGTACTTC
cdr3_aa: CASSLSGLAYEQYF

v_call: TRBV25-1
j_call: TRBJ1-4
clone_size: NA
d_call: TRBD1
cdr3_nt: TGTGCCAGCAGTACTGCCGGGACAGGGGGCGCGGTTTGGGAAAAACTGTTTTTT
cdr3_aa: CASSTAGTGGAVWEKLFF

v_call: TRBV28
j_call: TRBJ2-3
clone_size: NA
d_call: NA
cdr3_nt: TGTGCCAGCAGTTTCTCCCTCACAGATACGCAGTATTTT
cdr3_aa: CASSFSLTDTQYF

v_call: TRBV5-1
j_call: TRBJ2-1
clone_size: NA
d_call: TRBD2
cdr3_nt: TGCGCCAGCACCCAGGACGGGACTAGAGCCTACAATGAGCAGTTCTTC
cdr3_aa: CASTQDGTRAYNEQFF

v_call: TRBV6-5
j_call: TRBJ2-7
clone_size: NA
d_call: NA
cdr3_nt: TGTGCCAGCAGCCACGACAGCTACGAGCAGTACTTC
cdr3_aa: CASSHDSYEQYF

v_call: TRBV5-1
j_call: TRBJ1-2
clone_size: once
d_call: TRBD1
cdr3_nt: TGCGCCAGCAGCTTGGAGGGTGCAGGGGGAGGCTACACCTTC
cdr3_aa: CASSLEGAGGGYTF

v_call: TRBV7-8
j_call: TRBJ1-5
clone_size: NA
d_call: NA
cdr3_nt: TGTGCCAGCAGCTCCACGCAGGGCGGCAATCAGCCCCAGCATTTT
cdr3_aa: CASSSTQGGNQPQHF

v_call: TRBV24-1
j_call: TRBJ1-5
clone_size: NA
d_call: NA
cdr3_nt: TGTGCCACCGGGGGGGATAGCAATCAGCCCCAGCATTTT
cdr3_aa: CATGGDSNQPQHF

v_call: TRBV5-6
j_call: TRBJ2-5
clone_size: NA
d_call: TRBD1
cdr3_nt: TGTGCCAGCAGCTCCGGGACAGGGAGTGGGACCCAGTACTTC
cdr3_aa: CASSSGTGSGTQYF

v_call: TRBV7-9
j_call: TRBJ2-2
clone_size: few
d_call: TRBD2
cdr3_nt: TGTGCCAGCAGCCTACGACGGACTAGCTCCGGGGAGCTGTTTTTT
cdr3_aa: CASSLRRTSSGELFF

v_call: TRBV7-2
j_call: TRBJ2-4
clone_size: NA
d_call: NA
cdr3_nt: TGTGCCAGCAGGGGGGGGGCGTTCGCAGACATTCAGTACTTC
cdr3_aa: CASRGGAFADIQYF

v_call: TRBV19
j_call: TRBJ2-7
clone_size: NA
d_call: NA
cdr3_nt: TGTGCCAGTAGTAATGGGGGGAGAACCTACGAGCAGTACTTC
cdr3_aa: CASSNGGRTYEQYF

v_call: TRBV11-2
j_call: TRBJ1-2
clone_size: NA
d_call: NA
cdr3_nt: TGTGCCAGCAGCTTAAGGACGGACTCCTATGGCTACACCTTC
cdr3_aa: CASSLRTDSYGYTF